A selection of T cell receptor beta chains follows, all from one sample in a study of Ad26.COV2.S vaccination and SARS-CoV-2 variants. Here immunoSEQ multiplex PCR was the method, and the copy in TCRdb shows in-frame clones only, minus some. In the table there are about 260,000 clones, around 88% of which are singletons. The sample consisted of peripheral blood, taken in a trial of Ad26.COV2.S vaccine versus placebo. Receptors originate from a person aged 18-65 years who received the Ad26.COV2.S COVID-19 vaccine or a placebo. CDR3s include the opening cysteine and the closing phenylalanine or tryptophan. A D gene is named only where the DNA matches it firmly. Some rows have no size entry. The others give once, few or many, or a class for an expanded clone.

d_call: TRBD1; clone_size: NA; j_call: TRBJ2-2; v_call: TRBV7-3; cdr3_nt: TGTGCCAGCAGCTCGGACAGGGCTATGAACACCGGGGAGCTGTTTTTT; cdr3_aa: CASSSDRAMNTGELFF
d_call: TRBD2; clone_size: NA; j_call: TRBJ2-5; v_call: TRBV19; cdr3_nt: TGTGCCAGTAGTCCCGGGGACTACTCGGGGACCCAGTACTTC; cdr3_aa: CASSPGDYSGTQYF
d_call: TRBD2; clone_size: NA; j_call: TRBJ2-7; v_call: TRBV7-9; cdr3_nt: TGTGCCAGCAGCTCGACCGGGACTACCTACGAGCAGTACTTC; cdr3_aa: CASSSTGTTYEQYF
d_call: NA; clone_size: NA; j_call: TRBJ1-1; v_call: TRBV5-1; cdr3_nt: TGCGCCAGCAGAGTCAGGCAAATGAACACTGAAGCTTTCTTT; cdr3_aa: CASRVRQMNTEAFF
d_call: TRBD2; clone_size: NA; j_call: TRBJ2-2; v_call: TRBV2; cdr3_nt: TGTGCCAGCAAGGTATCGGCTAGCGGTACCCCAAACACCGGGGAGCTGTTTTTT; cdr3_aa: CASKVSASGTPNTGELFF
d_call: TRBD1; clone_size: NA; j_call: TRBJ2-6; v_call: TRBV9; cdr3_nt: TGTGCCAGCAGCTTCGGGACAGTGCTCTCTGGGGCCAACGTCCTGACTTTC; cdr3_aa: CASSFGTVLSGANVLTF
d_call: TRBD2; clone_size: NA; j_call: TRBJ2-2; v_call: TRBV14; cdr3_nt: TGTGCCAGCAGCCAAGATTCCGGGCGGGGGGACACCGGGGAGCTGTTTTTT; cdr3_aa: CASSQDSGRGDTGELFF
d_call: TRBD1; clone_size: NA; j_call: TRBJ1-5; v_call: TRBV9; cdr3_nt: TGTGCCAGCAGCGTCGGACAGGGCGATCAGCCCCAGCATTTT; cdr3_aa: CASSVGQGDQPQHF
d_call: TRBD2; clone_size: NA; j_call: TRBJ2-5; v_call: TRBV30; cdr3_nt: TGTGCCTGGAGCTCAGGGACTAGCGGGTTCGAGACCCAGTACTTC; cdr3_aa: CAWSSGTSGFETQYF
d_call: NA; clone_size: NA; j_call: TRBJ2-3; v_call: TRBV30; cdr3_nt: TGTGCCTGGAGTGTACAGGGTAGCACAGATACGCAGTATTTT; cdr3_aa: CAWSVQGSTDTQYF
d_call: TRBD1; clone_size: NA; j_call: TRBJ1-2; v_call: TRBV6-2/TRBV6-3; cdr3_nt: TGTGCCAGCAGTGCAATCCGGGACAGGGGGCTCGGCTATGGCTACACCTTC; cdr3_aa: CASSAIRDRGLGYGYTF
d_call: TRBD1; clone_size: few; j_call: TRBJ1-2; v_call: TRBV15; cdr3_nt: TGTGCCACCAGCAAGCACCGGGACAGGGTCTATGGCTACACCTTC; cdr3_aa: CATSKHRDRVYGYTF
d_call: NA; clone_size: NA; j_call: TRBJ2-7; v_call: TRBV5-6; cdr3_nt: TGTGCCAGCAGCTTGTTTTATCAATTAGTCTACGAGCAGTACTTC; cdr3_aa: CASSLFYQLVYEQYF
d_call: TRBD2; clone_size: NA; j_call: TRBJ2-7; v_call: TRBV18; cdr3_nt: TGTGCCAGCTCCTCCCGGGGTAGCGGGGGAACCTACGAGCAGTACTTC; cdr3_aa: CASSSRGSGGTYEQYF
d_call: NA; clone_size: NA; j_call: TRBJ2-3; v_call: TRBV10-3; cdr3_nt: TGTGCCATCAGCCTCGACAGGCCTAGCACAGATACGCAGTATTTT; cdr3_aa: CAISLDRPSTDTQYF
d_call: NA; clone_size: NA; j_call: TRBJ2-2; v_call: TRBV5-4; cdr3_nt: TGTGCCAGCAGCCCCCAAGGACAAAACACCGGGGAGCTGTTTTTT; cdr3_aa: CASSPQGQNTGELFF
d_call: TRBD1; clone_size: NA; j_call: TRBJ2-7; v_call: TRBV7-6; cdr3_nt: TGTGCCAGCACCTTATCCGGGACAGGGGGTGGGGAGCAGTACTTC; cdr3_aa: CASTLSGTGGGEQYF
d_call: NA; clone_size: NA; j_call: TRBJ2-1; v_call: TRBV4-3; cdr3_nt: TGCGCCAGCAGCCAAATGAGGGGTGGGGGGTACAATGAGCAGTTCTTC; cdr3_aa: CASSQMRGGGYNEQFF
d_call: NA; clone_size: NA; j_call: TRBJ2-3; v_call: TRBV19; cdr3_nt: TGTGCCAGTAGTATAGGGGGACTCCTAGCTACGCAGTATTTT; cdr3_aa: CASSIGGLLATQYF
d_call: NA; clone_size: NA; j_call: TRBJ2-3; v_call: TRBV11-2; cdr3_nt: TGTGCCAGCAGCCCCCGTCATTTAGTTCCCCAACCAGATACGCAGTATTTT; cdr3_aa: CASSPRHLVPQPDTQYF
d_call: NA; clone_size: NA; j_call: TRBJ1-2; v_call: TRBV5-4; cdr3_nt: TGTGCCAGCAGCCCGAGCCCAGGCTATGGCTACACCTTC; cdr3_aa: CASSPSPGYGYTF
d_call: NA; clone_size: NA; j_call: TRBJ2-7; v_call: TRBV6-5; cdr3_nt: TGTGCCAGCAGTTACTCGGCAGGGCTTACCTACGAGCAGTACTTC; cdr3_aa: CASSYSAGLTYEQYF
d_call: TRBD2; clone_size: NA; j_call: TRBJ2-1; v_call: TRBV5-4; cdr3_nt: TGTGCCAGCAGCAGAGCGGGAGGGAGCAATGAGCAGTTCTTC; cdr3_aa: CASSRAGGSNEQFF
d_call: NA; clone_size: once; j_call: TRBJ2-7; v_call: TRBV2; cdr3_nt: TGTGCCAGCAGTGAATGGACAGTGGATCGCGAGCAGTACTTC; cdr3_aa: CASSEWTVDREQYF
d_call: TRBD1; clone_size: once; j_call: TRBJ1-1; v_call: TRBV19; cdr3_nt: TGTGCCAGTAGTACCCGGGGACAGGGAAGGGGCGATGAAGCTTTCTTT; cdr3_aa: CASSTRGQGRGDEAFF
d_call: TRBD1; clone_size: once; j_call: TRBJ1-1; v_call: TRBV5-6; cdr3_nt: TGTGCCAGCAGCTTCTTCGACAGGGGGTTTGGGACTGAAGCTTTCTTT; cdr3_aa: CASSFFDRGFGTEAFF
d_call: NA; clone_size: NA; j_call: TRBJ1-3; v_call: TRBV30; cdr3_nt: TGTGCCTGGACTGAGACCTACACCATATATTTT; cdr3_aa: CAWTETYTIYF
d_call: NA; clone_size: NA; j_call: TRBJ1-1; v_call: TRBV6-2/TRBV6-3; cdr3_nt: TGTGCCAGCAGTTACGCCGAACTAGGAATGAACACTGAAGCTTTCTTT; cdr3_aa: CASSYAELGMNTEAFF
d_call: NA; clone_size: NA; j_call: TRBJ1-4; v_call: TRBV2; cdr3_nt: TGTGCCAGCAGTGAATCGGCTGAAAAACTGTTTTTT; cdr3_aa: CASSESAEKLFF
d_call: TRBD1; clone_size: NA; j_call: TRBJ1-2; v_call: TRBV4-1; cdr3_nt: TGCGCCAGCAGCCAAGTGGGACAGGCTAGTGGCTACACCTTC; cdr3_aa: CASSQVGQASGYTF
d_call: TRBD1; clone_size: NA; j_call: TRBJ2-3; v_call: TRBV7-9; cdr3_nt: TGTGCCAGCAGCTTCCCCCTCGCAGGGGGCTTAACAGATACGCAGTATTTT; cdr3_aa: CASSFPLAGGLTDTQYF
d_call: NA; clone_size: NA; j_call: TRBJ1-6; v_call: TRBV13; cdr3_nt: TGTGCCAGCAGGGGAGGGTATAATTCACCCCTCCACTTT; cdr3_aa: CASRGGYNSPLHF
d_call: TRBD1; clone_size: NA; j_call: TRBJ1-1; v_call: TRBV5-1; cdr3_nt: TGCGCCAGCAGCTTGTTAGGGACAGGGAACACTGAAGCTTTCTTT; cdr3_aa: CASSLLGTGNTEAFF
d_call: TRBD2; clone_size: NA; j_call: TRBJ2-5; v_call: TRBV7-3; cdr3_nt: TGTGCCAGCAGCTTAACTGCTAGCGGGAACGTGGAGACCCAGTACTTC; cdr3_aa: CASSLTASGNVETQYF
d_call: NA; clone_size: NA; j_call: TRBJ2-6; v_call: TRBV19; cdr3_nt: TGTGCCAGTAGACAGACAGGCTCTGGGGCCAACGTCCTGACTTTC; cdr3_aa: CASRQTGSGANVLTF
d_call: NA; clone_size: NA; j_call: TRBJ1-2; v_call: TRBV6-1; cdr3_nt: TGTGCCAGCAGTGAAGGCAGTCAGAGTGGCTACACCTTC; cdr3_aa: CASSEGSQSGYTF
d_call: NA; clone_size: NA; j_call: TRBJ1-5; v_call: TRBV12-3/TRBV12-4; cdr3_nt: TGTGCCAGCAGCGAGCGGGAGAATCAGCCCCAGCATTTT; cdr3_aa: CASSERENQPQHF
d_call: NA; clone_size: NA; j_call: TRBJ1-4; v_call: TRBV18; cdr3_nt: TGTGCCAGCTCACCACCGGAATCTAGGGGGGATGAAAAACTGTTTTTT; cdr3_aa: CASSPPESRGDEKLFF
d_call: NA; clone_size: NA; j_call: TRBJ2-5; v_call: TRBV3-1/TRBV3-2; cdr3_nt: TGTGCCAGCAGCTACGACCCGGAGCGGGAGACCCAGTACTTC; cdr3_aa: CASSYDPERETQYF
d_call: NA; clone_size: NA; j_call: TRBJ1-4; v_call: TRBV4-3; cdr3_nt: TGCGCCAGCAGCCAAGATAGGGGTTCTGACTATGAAAAACTGTTTTTT; cdr3_aa: CASSQDRGSDYEKLFF
d_call: NA; clone_size: NA; j_call: TRBJ1-1; v_call: TRBV5-1; cdr3_nt: TGCGCCAGCAGCGCCGTTGGGGGGTCTGAAGCTTTCTTT; cdr3_aa: CASSAVGGSEAFF
d_call: TRBD1; clone_size: NA; j_call: TRBJ1-5; v_call: TRBV7-2; cdr3_nt: TGTGCCAGCAGTTCACAGGGGGGCAATCAGCCCCAGCATTTT; cdr3_aa: CASSSQGGNQPQHF
d_call: NA; clone_size: NA; j_call: TRBJ1-6; v_call: TRBV4-2; cdr3_nt: TGTGCCAGCAGCCAAGTGGAGGGTGGCTCACCCCTCCACTTT; cdr3_aa: CASSQVEGGSPLHF
d_call: TRBD1; clone_size: NA; j_call: TRBJ1-2; v_call: TRBV25-1; cdr3_nt: TGTGCCAGTTCAGGGGGATATGGCTACACCTTC; cdr3_aa: CASSGGYGYTF
d_call: NA; clone_size: medium-sized; j_call: TRBJ1-2; v_call: TRBV30; cdr3_nt: TGTGCCTGGAGCGATCTATATGGCTACACCTTC; cdr3_aa: CAWSDLYGYTF